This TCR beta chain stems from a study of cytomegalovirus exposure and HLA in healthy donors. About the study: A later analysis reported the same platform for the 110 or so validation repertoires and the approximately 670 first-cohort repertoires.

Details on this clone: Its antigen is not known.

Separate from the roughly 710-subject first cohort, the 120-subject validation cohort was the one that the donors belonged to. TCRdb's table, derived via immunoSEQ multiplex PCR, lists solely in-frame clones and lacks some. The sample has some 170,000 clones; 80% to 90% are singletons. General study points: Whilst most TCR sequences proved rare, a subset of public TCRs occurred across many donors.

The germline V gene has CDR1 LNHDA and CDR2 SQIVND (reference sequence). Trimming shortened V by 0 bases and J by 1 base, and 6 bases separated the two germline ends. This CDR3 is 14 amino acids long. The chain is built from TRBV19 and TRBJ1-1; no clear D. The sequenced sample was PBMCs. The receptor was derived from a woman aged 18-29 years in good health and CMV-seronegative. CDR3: CASSIDLGNTEAFF. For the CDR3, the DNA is TGTGCCAGTAGTATAGATCTAGGGAACACTGAAGCTTTCTTT.